A single sample is the source of the 24 T cell receptor beta chains below, sequenced in a study of response to subunit inactivated influenza vaccine. Using its own MiXCR run on the RT-PCR reads, TCRdb lists one record per CDR3 protein. The repertoire has under 500,000 distinct CDR3 sequences, about a tenth of them found once; the top ten carry 10% to 15%. Sequencing was performed on PBMCs from blood, taken roughly 45 days after vaccination. Source of these receptors: a man in his fifties or sixties who received an inactivated influenza vaccine.

This chain connects TRBV5-6 to TRBJ2-7; D might be TRBD1 or TRBD2, each matching 5 bases. Germline CDR1 is SGHDT and CDR2 is YYEEEE. Trimming pared 0 bases from V and 6 bases from J, leaving 13 bases between. The CDR3 contains 14 residues. DNA of the CDR3: TGTGCCAGCAGCTTGGTTGGGACGTCGGTCGAGCAGTACTTC. Its protein is CASSLVGTSVEQYF.

The chain couples TRBV7-2 to TRBJ2-3, with TRBD2 matching 8 bases. Per the germline V gene, CDR1 is SGHTA and CDR2 is FQGNSA. J lost 2 bases, V lost 1 base, and 8 bases had no gene match. This CDR3 has 17 amino acids. In nucleotides, the CDR3 is TGTGCCAGCAGCTTAGTTGGTAGCGGGGTATCCACAGATACGCAGTATTTT. Amino acids: CASSLVGSGVSTDTQYF.

This chain links TRBV7-2 with TRBJ2-7, with D hard to call. Germline values: CDR1 SGHTA, CDR2 FQGNSA. V was shortened by 4 bases and J by 0 bases, with 10 bases between the two germline ends. The CDR3 contains 14 residues. DNA of the CDR3: TGTGCCAGCAGCTCCGCCAGGAGCTCCTACGAGCAGTACTTC. Translating it yields CASSSARSSYEQYF.

This sequence joins TRBV6-1 and TRBJ2-5; 8 positions agree with TRBD2. Germline assignment: CDR1 MNHNS and CDR2 SASEGT. The CDR3 runs 16 residues. V shed 5 bases, J shed 1 base, and the junction held 9 bases outside the gene matches. The CDR3 loop is CASSRFRTSSQETQYF. The CDR3 DNA reads TGTGCCAGCAGTCGCTTCAGGACTAGCTCCCAAGAGACCCAGTACTTC.

The sample holds many counts of this clonotype. The chain employs TRBV20-1 and TRBJ2-1; TRBD2 matches at 7 bases. The J segment lost 6 bases and the V segment lost 0 bases, leaving 8 bases of the junction unmatched. There are 15 residues in the CDR3. Germline V gene sequence: CDR1 DFQATT, CDR2 SNEGSKA (reference sequence). The CDR3 DNA is TGCAGTGCTAGAGATCGCAGCGGGAAGGTCAATGAGCAGTTCTTC. Its protein product is CSARDRSGKVNEQFF.

This clonotype was detected only a few times. V and J are TRBV2 and TRBJ1-1, with TRBD1 matching over 7 bases. V lost 5 bases and J lost 3; bases outside the gene matches: 3. The CDR3 contains 13 residues. Looked up from germline, CDR1 is SNHLY and CDR2 is FYNNEI. The CDR3 DNA sequence: TGTGCCAGCAGTAGAGACAGGGACACTGAAGCTTTCTTT. Translating it yields CASSRDRDTEAFF. Drawing the rest from reference TRBV2 and TRBJ1-1, the complete variable domain is EPEVTQTPSHQVTQMGQEVILRCVPISNHLYFYWYRQILGQKVEFLVSFYNNEISEKSEIFDDQFSVERPDGSNFTLKIRSTKLEDSAMYFCASSRDRDTEAFFGQGTRLTVV.

This clonotype was detected many times. The rearrangement joins TRBV29-1 to TRBJ1-2; 8 nucleotides line up with TRBD1. Germline values: CDR1 SQVTM, CDR2 ANQGSEA. The V segment lost 6 bases and the J segment 2 bases; nucleotides outside the gene matches: 5. CDR3 length: 13 amino acids. DNA of the CDR3: TGCAGCGTGACGACAGGGGCGAACTATGGCTACACCTTC. It yields the protein CSVTTGANYGYTF.

This clonotype appeared a few times. The CDR3 sequence is CASSQDGTPYNEQFF. The CDR3 nucleotides read TGCGCCAGCAGCCAAGACGGGACTCCCTACAATGAGCAGTTCTTC. The chain employs TRBV4-3 and TRBJ2-1, with D maybe TRBD2 (6 bases). This CDR3 contains 15 residues. V lost 0 bases and J 2 bases, leaving 8 bases between the germline ends. Germline CDR1 LGHNA, CDR2 YSLEER.

The genes are TRBV18 and TRBJ2-3, with D perhaps matching TRBD2 (5 bases). CDR1 and CDR2 (germline): KGHSH, LQKENI. V lost 6 bases to trimming and J lost 1 base, with 14 bases between them. The CDR3 is 15 amino acids. The CDR3 coding sequence is TGTGCCAGCTCCTCAACTAGGCCACGCACAGATACGCAGTATTTT. Translation: CASSSTRPRTDTQYF.

This clonotype was detected a few times. The chain has TRBV20-1 and TRBJ2-1; the D is unclear. This CDR3 contains 13 residues. The V and J ends lost 4 bases and 3 bases respectively, with 10 bases between them. Germline-derived CDR1 and CDR2 are DFQATT and SNEGSKA (reference sequence). CDR3 DNA sequence: TGCAGTGCTAACAGAGCCATCTACAATGAGCAGTTCTTC. It codes for CSANRAIYNEQFF.

This clonotype was counted many times. The rearrangement links TRBV4-3 to TRBJ2-1; 9 positions agree with TRBD2. This CDR3 spans 17 amino acids. V dropped 0 bases and J dropped 5; count of bases not matched to a gene: 8. CDR1 and CDR2 (germline): LGHNA, YSLEER. CDR3 nucleotides: TGCGCCAGCAGCCAAGATCTTCGGACTAGCGCTCACAATGAGCAGTTCTTC. This gives the protein CASSQDLRTSAHNEQFF.

This clonotype was found many times. This chain connects TRBV10-3 to TRBJ1-6, with TRBD1 matching over 7 bases. The CDR3 contains 14 residues. Germline V gene sequence: CDR1 ENHRY, CDR2 SYGVKD. With V trimmed by 6 bases and J by 5 bases, 4 bases remained unmatched. The CDR3 coding sequence is TGTGCCATCAGGGGGACAGCCGATAATTCACCCCTCCACTTT. It codes for CAIRGTADNSPLHF.

The chain's CDR3 is CASSLAGGGWDYGYTF. The CDR3 nucleotides are TGCGCCAGCAGCTTGGCCGGTGGAGGCTGGGACTATGGCTACACCTTC. The V call is TRBV5-1, the J call TRBJ1-2; D not certain. V was cut by 0 bases and J by 3 bases, with 15 bases left in between. CDR1 and CDR2 (germline): SGHRS, YFSETQ. CDR3 size: 16 residues.

Many counts were recorded for this clonotype. V is TRBV20-1 and J is TRBJ2-3, with 10 bases that match TRBD2. Unmatched junction bases numbered 9, after V lost 6 bases and J lost 0 bases. CDR3 length: 16 residues. CDR1 is DFQATT and CDR2 is SNEGSKA in the germline V gene (reference sequence). This chain's CDR3 is CSAHGLAVTSTDTQYF. The CDR3 nucleotides are TGCAGTGCCCACGGACTAGCGGTAACTAGCACAGATACGCAGTATTTT.

This CDR3 reads CASSPQGRTGGSEQYF. CDR3 nucleotides: TGTGCCAGCAGCCCACAAGGGCGGACAGGGGGCTCCGAGCAGTACTTC. The chain is built from TRBV7-9 and TRBJ2-7; 11 bases match TRBD1. The CDR3 sequence is 16 residues long. The J segment lost 6 bases and the V segment lost 5 bases, leaving 12 bases of the junction unmatched. The V gene's germline CDR1 is SEHNR and CDR2 FQNEAQ (reference sequence). The whole variable domain, filled in from reference TRBV7-9 and TRBJ2-7, reads DTGVSQNPRHKITKRGQNVTFRCDPISEHNRLYWYRQTLGQGPEFLTYFQNEAQLEKSRLLSDRFSAERPKGSFSTLEIQRTEQGDSAMYLCASSPQGRTGGSEQYFGPGTRLTVT.

This clonotype was detected a few times. The chain's CDR3 is CASRLGTRDLNEQFF. The CDR3 DNA follows: TGTGCCAGCAGACTGGGGACTCGGGACCTAAATGAGCAGTTCTTC. The chain couples TRBV27 to TRBJ2-1, with a weak D call TRBD2 (6 bases). Deletions cut 6 bases from V and 7 bases from J, with 19 bases between. Germline V CDR1 and CDR2: MNHEY, SMNVEV (reference sequence). The CDR3 has 15 residues.

Many counts were recorded for this clonotype. The chain recombines TRBV20-1 with TRBJ2-7, with TRBD1 matching over 9 bases. The junction had 11 bases not matched to a gene; V was cut back by 3 bases and J by 5 bases. The CDR3 is made up of 15 amino acids. CDR1 and CDR2 (germline): DFQATT, SNEGSKA (reference sequence). The CDR3 region has the DNA TGCAGTGCTAGGGGCTCCGGACAGGGGATTGACGAGCAGTACTTC. Translated, it gives CSARGSGQGIDEQYF.

This chain connects TRBV20-1 to TRBJ2-1; the D gene is possibly TRBD1 (6 bases). V lost 3 bases and J 9 bases, leaving 12 bases between the germline ends. CDR3 length: 12 residues. Germline CDR1 and CDR2: DFQATT and SNEGSKA (reference sequence). DNA of the CDR3: TGCAGTGCTAGGGGCAGGGGTTTTGAGCAGTTCTTC. Translated, it gives CSARGRGFEQFF.

V and J are TRBV6-1 and TRBJ1-1, with D perhaps TRBD1 (6 bases). The V gene's germline CDR1 is MNHNS and CDR2 SASEGT. The V gene lost 6 bases and the J gene lost 0 bases, with 11 bases spanning the gap. This CDR3 is 14 amino acids long. CDR3 sequence reads: CASRIGQMNTEAFF. For the CDR3, the DNA is TGTGCCAGCAGGATTGGACAGATGAACACTGAAGCTTTCTTT.

This clonotype was seen more than once but under ten times. The genes are TRBV10-2 and TRBJ2-7; the D gene is possibly TRBD1 (6 bases). V was trimmed by 6 bases and J by 6 bases, leaving 12 bases between them. Germline V lookup: CDR1 WSHSY, CDR2 SAAADI. The CDR3 consists of 12 residues. The CDR3 bases are TGCGCCAGCAGAGAACAGGGTTCCGAGCAGTACTTC. This gives the protein CASREQGSEQYF.

In its sample, this clonotype was seen a few times. One end of the junction varies from germline; a read error may be responsible. For the CDR3, the DNA is TGTGCCAGCAGCCAAGATCGCCTAGCGGGGGTGGCTTTT. Amino acids: CASSQDRLAGVAF. The chain links TRBV14 to TRBJ2-3; 10 positions agree with TRBD2. Germline assignment: CDR1 SGHDN and CDR2 FVKESK. The CDR3 spans 13 residues.

This clonotype was picked up a small number of times. This rearrangement joins TRBV9 to TRBJ2-1, with D perhaps matching TRBD2 (6 bases). The CDR3 is made up of 15 amino acids. V was clipped by 0 bases and J by 3 bases, with 10 bases between them. Germline V gene sequence: CDR1 SGDLS, CDR2 YYNGEE. This CDR3 reads CASSVGGELYNEQFF. DNA for the CDR3: TGTGCCAGCAGCGTAGGGGGGGAGCTCTACAATGAGCAGTTCTTC.

This clonotype turned up a few times. The chain joins TRBV9 to TRBJ2-7, with D perhaps TRBD1 or TRBD2 (5 bases each). The germline V gene has CDR1 SGDLS and CDR2 YYNGEE. Trimming cost V 4 bases and J 1 base, with 18 bases left between them. The CDR3 is 16 residues long. The CDR3 coding sequence is TGTGCCAGCAGCTCTAGTCCGGGACGCAGTTCCTACGAGCAGTACTTC. Translating gives CASSSSPGRSSYEQYF.

V gene TRBV5-1 combines with J gene TRBJ1-6; TRBD1 agrees at 8 bases. With 4 bases clipped from V and 7 bases from J, the junction kept 7 bases outside the gene matches. The length of the CDR3 is 15 residues. Germline assignment: CDR1 SGHRS and CDR2 YFSETQ. CDR3 bases: TGCGCCAGCAGCGAAAGGACAGGGTGGAATTCACCCCTCCACTTT. It yields the protein CASSERTGWNSPLHF.